Listed below are T cell receptor beta chains from one sample, sequenced in a study of blood T cell repertoires in COVID-19. The repertoire was sequenced with immunoSEQ multiplex PCR; TCRdb's copy has only in-frame clones and lacks some. Counted here are some 73,000 clones, 80% to 95% occurring once; the ten biggest clones make up about 7%. Sample: peripheral blood. The receptors were gathered from a human donor in a cohort sampled during active COVID-19. Both conserved end residues are part of each CDR3. A D gene is named only where the DNA matches it firmly. Clone size is given for some rows only: seen once, a few or many times, or a class if the clone is expanded.

>TRBJ2-5|TRBV28|NA|TRBD2
TGTGCCACGGCGGGAGGGGGTCTTCAAGAGACCCAGTACTTC
CATAGGGLQETQYF
>TRBJ2-1|TRBV15|NA|NA
TGTGCCACCAGCATGACAGGCTTTGAGCAGTTCTTC
CATSMTGFEQFF
>TRBJ2-3|TRBV11-3|NA|TRBD2
TGTGCCAGCAGCTTAGTGTGGCGCGGCGGGGGGGCCGCGGATACGCAGTATTTT
CASSLVWRGGGAADTQYF
>TRBJ2-1|TRBV7-8|NA|TRBD1
TGTGCCAGCAGCTTCCGGGACAGGGGGTACAATGAGCAGTTCTTC
CASSFRDRGYNEQFF
>TRBJ2-7|TRBV5-1|once|TRBD2
TGCGCCAGCAGCCTAGGACTAGCGGGGGCCTCCTACGAGCAGTACTTC
CASSLGLAGASYEQYF
>TRBJ2-5|TRBV27|NA|TRBD1
TGTGCCAGCAGTTCCCTGACGGGGGACAGGGGTGGGGAGACCCAGTACTTC
CASSSLTGDRGGETQYF
>TRBJ1-5|TRBV18|NA|TRBD1
TGTGCCAGCTCACCACCGGACGGGACAGGCCTTCTCCAGGGCAATCAGCCCCAGCATTTT
CASSPPDGTGLLQGNQPQHF
>TRBJ2-3|TRBV14|NA|NA
TGTGCCAGCAGCCAAGAGGCTCTTACCTATACGCAGTATTTT
CASSQEALTYTQYF
>TRBJ2-7|TRBV6-1|NA|TRBD1
TGTGCCAGCAGTGAGTCCAGGGGGGAGCAGTACTTC
CASSESRGEQYF
>TRBJ2-2|TRBV7-9|NA|NA
TGTGCCAGCAGCCGCCAGGGGACCGGGGAGCTGTTTTTT
CASSRQGTGELFF
>TRBJ2-7|TRBV6-2/TRBV6-3|NA|NA
TGTGCCAGCAGTTACGGTGGGGGGAAGTACGAGCAGTACTTC
CASSYGGGKYEQYF
>TRBJ1-3|TRBV18|NA|TRBD1
TGTGCCAGCTCACCCCCGACAGGGCTTGCTGGAAACACCATATATTTT
CASSPPTGLAGNTIYF
>TRBJ2-1|TRBV4-2|NA|NA
TGTGCCAGCAGCCAAGATCTTGCTAAATACAATGAGCAGTTCTTC
CASSQDLAKYNEQFF
>TRBJ1-2|TRBV3-1/TRBV3-2|NA|NA
TGTGCCAGCGTAGGGCCCAGGGGAAAGTCGTATGGCTACACCTTC
CASVGPRGKSYGYTF
>TRBJ2-2|TRBV5-6|NA|NA
TGTGCCAGCAGCTTGGGTGGGGCGTGGACCGGGGAGCTGTTTTTT
CASSLGGAWTGELFF
>TRBJ1-4|TRBV2|NA|TRBD1
TGTGCCAGCAGTGGTTTACGTTCGAGGGGGCCGAATGAAAAACTGTTTTTT
CASSGLRSRGPNEKLFF
>TRBJ2-7|TRBV6-4|NA|TRBD1
TGTGCCAGCAGCCTCCATGGACAGGGGACCTACGAGCAGTACTTC
CASSLHGQGTYEQYF
>TRBJ1-2|TRBV5-8|NA|TRBD1
TGTGCCAGCAGCTCGACAGGGGCCTATGGCTACACCTTC
CASSSTGAYGYTF
>TRBJ1-1|TRBV2|NA|NA
TGTGCCAGCGCTCTGGAGGACAACACTGAAGCTTTCTTT
CASALEDNTEAFF
>TRBJ1-2|TRBV6-5|NA|NA
TGTGCCAGCAGTCCGCTGGTCATTAGGGGCTTTGGCTACACCTTC
CASSPLVIRGFGYTF
>TRBJ1-5|TRBV6-5|NA|TRBD1
TGTGCCAGCAGGGGGACAGATAGCAATCAGCCCCAGCATTTT
CASRGTDSNQPQHF
>TRBJ1-6|TRBV6-6|NA|TRBD1
TGTGCCAGCAGGCGCGACAGGGGCGGTTCACCCCTCCACTTT
CASRRDRGGSPLHF
>TRBJ1-1|TRBV10-3|NA|TRBD1
TGTGCCATCAGTCCCGGGACAGGGGCCGTGGGGAACACTGAAGCTTTCTTT
CAISPGTGAVGNTEAFF
>TRBJ2-5|TRBV9|NA|NA
TGTGCCAGCAGCACACCAGGGGACCCACAAGAGACCCAGTACTTC
CASSTPGDPQETQYF
>TRBJ1-2|TRBV5-8|NA|TRBD1
TGTGCCAGCAGCGGAACGGACAGGGGTAGATTTGGCTACACCTTC
CASSGTDRGRFGYTF
>TRBJ2-5|TRBV13|NA|TRBD2
TGTGCCAGCAACGTAGCGGGGTCCTTCCAAGAGACCCAGTACTTC
CASNVAGSFQETQYF
>TRBJ2-4|TRBV2|NA|TRBD1
TGTGCCAGCAGGGGACAGATAAACATTCAGTACTTC
CASRGQINIQYF